The 16 T cell receptor beta chains below all came from one sample that was sequenced in a study of blood T cell repertoires in COVID-19. Measured with immunoSEQ multiplex PCR; TCRdb has only the in-frame clones, and not every one. The sample has roughly 180,000 clones, about 85% seen once. Sequencing was carried out using peripheral blood. These receptors originate from a woman aged 45 to 65 with COVID-19, enrolled during active disease.

V is TRBV2 and J is TRBJ2-7; unclear D gene. The V end lost 7 bases, the J end lost 2 bases, and 6 bases lay between the germline ends. CDR1 and CDR2 (germline): SNHLY, FYNNEI. This CDR3 is 11 amino acids long. CDR3 nucleotide sequence: TGTGCCAGCAAAGCTGCCTACGAGCAGTACTTC. Amino acids: CASKAAYEQYF.

The CDR3 spells CASSLGGQGVGANVLTF. CDR3 nucleotides: TGTGCCAGCAGCTTAGGCGGACAGGGGGTAGGGGCCAACGTCCTGACTTTC. This chain connects TRBV11-2 to TRBJ2-6, with 10 bases matching TRBD1. With 1 base clipped from V and 4 bases from J, the junction kept 4 bases outside the gene matches. The CDR3 length is 17 residues. Germline lookup yields CDR1 SGHAT and CDR2 FQNNGV.

This chain connects TRBV5-4 to TRBJ2-1; weak D call: TRBD2 (6 bases). The length of the CDR3 is 15 residues. Germline CDR1 and CDR2: SGHNT and YYREEE (reference sequence). Trimming pared 0 bases from V and 3 bases from J, leaving 10 bases between. The CDR3 protein is CASSLEVGGYNEQFF. The CDR3 DNA reads TGTGCCAGCAGCTTGGAGGTGGGGGGCTACAATGAGCAGTTCTTC.

This sequence joins TRBV2 and TRBJ2-5; D gene ambiguous. Germline CDR1 SNHLY, CDR2 FYNNEI. CDR3 size: 14 residues. The ends were cut back, 2 bases at V and 1 base at J, with 8 bases in the middle. The chain's CDR3 is CASSEFQFQETQYF. The CDR3 nucleotides are TGTGCCAGCAGTGAATTTCAGTTCCAAGAGACCCAGTACTTC.

This clone was seen a handful of times. V gene TRBV10-3 combines with J gene TRBJ1-2; 8 nucleotides align to TRBD1. CDR3 length: 15 amino acids. Germline CDR1 reads ENHRY; CDR2 reads SYGVKD. V lost 2 bases, J lost 4 bases, and 6 bases stayed unmatched. Written as DNA, the CDR3 is TGTGCCATCAGTGAGGACAGGGGTGTGGGCTATGGCTACACCTTC. Protein: CAISEDRGVGYGYTF.

This clone was counted a few times. This chain connects TRBV7-9 to TRBJ2-1, with 9 bases lining up with TRBD1. This CDR3 spans 13 amino acids. Germline lookup yields CDR1 SEHNR and CDR2 FQNEAQ (reference sequence). After removal of 10 bases from V and 7 bases from J, the junction contained 8 bases not matched to a gene. The DNA of the CDR3 is TGTGCCACCCAGGGACAGGGAATTAATGAGCAGTTCTTC. It encodes CATQGQGINEQFF.

The chain employs TRBV19 and TRBJ2-5; D might be TRBD1 (6 bases). Trimming cost V 4 bases and J 5 bases, with 11 bases left between them. The CDR3 has 13 amino acids. CDR1 is LNHDA and CDR2 is SQIVND in the germline V gene (reference sequence). CDR3 protein: CASSNQGRETQYF. CDR3 DNA: TGTGCCAGTAGTAACCAGGGGCGGGAGACCCAGTACTTC.

J is TRBJ1-3 and V is TRBV6-1, with TRBD1 matching over 7 bases. V shed 0 bases, J shed 4 bases, and the junction held 9 bases outside the gene matches. Germline CDR1 reads MNHNS; CDR2 reads SASEGT. The CDR3 consists of 17 residues. The CDR3 region is CASSEAILTGYGNTIYF. The CDR3 nucleotides are TGTGCCAGCAGTGAAGCAATCCTGACAGGGTACGGAAACACCATATATTTT.

In its sample, this clone was seen many times. The chain joins TRBV11-2 to TRBJ2-7; 11 nucleotides match TRBD1. V gave up 5 bases and J gave up 5 bases; unmatched junction bases: 5. The CDR3 spans 14 residues. Germline CDR1 reads SGHAT; CDR2 reads FQNNGV. DNA of the CDR3: TGTGCCAGCAGCCCCGGGACAGGGGGAAACGAGCAGTACTTC. Encoded protein: CASSPGTGGNEQYF.

This clone was recorded once. One end of the junction is discordant with germline, which a read error may explain. The chain joins TRBV29-1 to TRBJ2-5; no definite D call. This CDR3 region has 11 residues. Per germline, CDR1 SQVTM and CDR2 ANQGSEA. In DNA, the CDR3 is TGCGGCGTCAGGATCACGGAGACCCAGTACTTC. Protein product: CGVRITETQYF.

The chain recombines TRBV29-1 with TRBJ1-1; TRBD1 aligns across 8 bases. J lost 5 bases, V lost 7 bases, and 9 bases had no gene match. The CDR3 is 13 amino acids. Germline V gene data show CDR1 as SQVTM and CDR2 as ANQGSEA. The DNA of the CDR3 is TGCAGCGGATACGACAGGGGATATACTGAAGCTTTCTTT. It is translated as CSGYDRGYTEAFF.

The rearrangement joins TRBV4-2 to TRBJ2-2; no clear D gene. The CDR3 is 13 amino acids. V was pared by 1 base and J by 5 bases, with 5 bases between. The germline gives CDR1 LGHNA, CDR2 YNFKEQ. Here the CDR3 reads CASSQALTGELFF. The CDR3 nucleotides are TGTGCCAGCAGCCAAGCTTTGACCGGGGAGCTGTTTTTT.

V usage is TRBV6-5 and J usage is TRBJ2-7, with 10 bases matching TRBD2. CDR3 length: 13 amino acids. The V gene end was trimmed by 8 bases and the J gene end by 2 bases; junction bases not matched to a gene: 3. Germline values: CDR1 MNHEY, CDR2 SVGAGI. The CDR3: CASQAGGPYEQYF. The CDR3 DNA reads as TGTGCCAGCCAAGCGGGGGGGCCCTACGAGCAGTACTTC.

This clone turned up a few times. V is TRBV9 and J is TRBJ1-1; the match to TRBD1 covers 11 bases. The germline CDR1 and CDR2 sequences are SGDLS and YYNGEE. The length of the CDR3 is 15 residues. With V trimmed by 4 bases and J by 3 bases, 5 bases remained unmatched. The CDR3 DNA follows: TGTGCCAGCAGCCGGACAGGGGGCTTTGACACTGAAGCTTTCTTT. The encoded protein is CASSRTGGFDTEAFF.

This clone was seen a single time. The chain uses TRBV6-5 and TRBJ2-7; D possibly corresponds to TRBD1 (6 bases). Germline CDR1 MNHEY, CDR2 SVGAGI. Deletions cut 0 bases from V and 2 bases from J, with 8 bases between. The CDR3 covers 14 residues. DNA of the CDR3: TGTGCCAGCAGTTACTCGGACAGAGCCTACGAGCAGTACTTC. It encodes CASSYSDRAYEQYF.

V and J are TRBV7-9 and TRBJ2-5, with 10 bases identical to TRBD1. Germline CDR1 is SEHNR and CDR2 is FQNEAQ (reference sequence). Unmatched junction bases numbered 10, after V lost 2 bases and J lost 4 bases. CDR3 size: 17 residues. In DNA form, the CDR3 reads TGTGCCAGCAGCTTATCCAGACAGGGGGCTTTCGGAGAGACCCAGTACTTC. Translated: CASSLSRQGAFGETQYF.